Listed here are 2 T cell receptor beta chains from one sample, sequenced in a study of beta chain features in type 1 diabetes. Whole-study results and caveats: Moderately but significantly shorter TCRB CDR3s were found in Type 1 diabetes patients in all four CD4+ subsets.

Their antigen targets remain unknown. TCRB transcripts that were expressed got sequenced, as all of the isolated RNA had been reverse transcribed. Profiling relied on immunoSEQ multiplex PCR, and the TCRdb table lists in-frame clones only, not all of them. The sample has hundreds of thousands of clones, approximately 15% seen once; the top ten hold approximately 0.015%. Sequencing was done on a sample of naive CD4+ T cells from blood. The source of these receptors is a man younger than 35 with type 1 diabetes.

This chain links TRBV30 with TRBJ2-1; 10 bases are a match to TRBD2. Germline V gives CDR1 GTSNPN, CDR2 SVGIG (reference sequence). Unmatched junction bases numbered 7, after V lost 0 bases and J lost 8 bases. There are 15 residues in the CDR3. The CDR3 sequence: CAWSVQSGRGYEQFF. The CDR3 region has the DNA TGTGCCTGGAGTGTACAAAGCGGGAGGGGGTATGAGCAGTTCTTC. Full variable domain (outside the CDR3, taken from reference TRBV30 and TRBJ2-1): SQTIHQWPATLVQPVGSPLSLECTVEGTSNPNLYWYRQAAGRGLQLLFYSVGIGQISSEVPQNLSASRPQDRQFILSSKKLLLSDSGFYLCAWSVQSGRGYEQFFGPGTRLTVL.

This clone was counted only a few times. The V gene is TRBV10-3, the J gene TRBJ2-3; possible D gene TRBD1, 6 bases. Deletions cut 4 bases from V and 7 bases from J, with 21 bases between. The CDR3 contains 16 residues. CDR1 is ENHRY and CDR2 is SYGVKD in the germline V gene. CDR3 sequence (DNA): TGTGCCATCAGTGGGGGTCGAGGGGGAGTGTGGAATACGCAGTATTTT. It encodes CAISGGRGGVWNTQYF.